This entry features one TCR beta chain sequence. There is no known antigen for this receptor. Base-call qualities are not available, and no considerably larger clone is one nucleotide away. A distance of 10 bases separates the germline ends of V and J, which lose 0 bases and 3 bases respectively. The germline V gene (reference sequence) provides CDR1 SGHKS and CDR2 YYEKEE. The CDR3 starts with the cysteine, ends with the phenylalanine, and has 15 residues. Here the CDR3 DNA is all that survives: 45 bases in frame from base 1. The sample belongs to a study of cytomegalovirus exposure and HLA in healthy donors (dated by TCRdb to about 2017). The study in broad terms: According to an earlier analysis of a few hundred of the donors, about 180 million T cells yielded over 100 million unique TCR beta sequences and about 280 Gb of sequence data. Roughly 290 gigabases of sequencing data and around 90 million unique TCR sequences made up an early release that covered approximately 700 HLA-typed donors. Of the roughly 420 genotyped donors, 75% to 85% were placed in the genetic ancestry cluster associated with self-reported Caucasian donors. The study was designed to test whether signatures of past pathogen exposure could be identified by cataloging public T cell receptors. Using immunosequencing, the study profiled T cell repertoires from some 670 subjects and related those repertoires to cytomegalovirus serostatus. A separate validation cohort of 100 to 150 different subjects was used in addition to the roughly 670-subject first cohort. To predict cytomegalovirus infection status, the study brought together high-throughput TCR immunosequencing, statistical association of individual TCRs with disease status, and machine learning. A later analysis re-examined previously published TCR beta repertoires from just over 650 donors and added high-resolution HLA genotyping to investigate patterns of TCR occurrence. Rather than drawing on any new phenotypic data, the later analysis identified candidate immune exposures from TCR beta sequences and the way those sequences occurred across donors. An earlier analysis of some 600 of the donors applied high-throughput TCR beta sequencing to assess whether each TCR beta V gene segment acted as functional or pseudogenic. Donor age, sex, ethnicity and CMV serostatus were collected together with the repertoire data. In a later genetic analysis, genome-wide SNP genotypes for about three fifths of the roughly 670 donors were used, and that subset was treated as a discovery cohort. Every discovery cohort repertoire had been produced on one sequencing platform. HLA typing covered class I and class II loci at four-digit resolution. Typing coverage differed by locus: A, B, C, DRB1 and DQB1 were typed in about 620-640 donors, DQA1 in around 500, DPA1 in some 600, and DPB1 in roughly 450. Because of strong linkage in the cohort, roughly five DR-DQ haplotypes were treated as single units for association and clustering. Among approximately 370 genotyped donors of the cohort, an average of about 240,000 unique TCR beta nucleotide sequences was sequenced per donor, of which roughly 18% were non-productive.

In total, 630 or so healthy bone marrow donors made up the cohort. At the time of sampling, all cohort members were nominally healthy, though unrecorded immune exposures were likely present. The donor was CMV seropositive and was included in the group of 270 or so seropositive cohort members. Every donor gave a peripheral blood sample, and the peripheral blood mononuclear cells from that sample were used for TCR beta sequencing. Genomic DNA extraction from the blood cell samples was performed with the Qiagen DNeasy Blood Extraction Kit. To prepare the library, the immunoSEQ multiplex PCR assay was applied. A mixture of 60 forward primers for TCR Vbeta segments and 13 reverse primers for TCR Jbeta segments was used in the multiplex PCR. The CDR3 region of rearranged TCR beta genes was amplified from genomic DNA with a multiplex PCR assay. The Illumina HiSeq System was used to sequence the amplified TCR beta libraries as 87-base-pair reads. Per the source publication's procedure: A later analysis tallied 75 million to 95 million unique TCR beta chains across the 640 or so repertoires, and about 12 million of those chains were shared by two or more donors. A nearest-neighbor algorithm error-corrected the raw reads and collapsed the reads into unique sequences, merging closely related sequences to remove PCR and sequencing errors. CDR3 sequences were aligned to IMGT reference sequences to assign V, D and J gene segments. For a sequence to be retained, a match of at least six nucleotides was required to both a V gene segment and a J gene segment. Rearrangements were classified as productive when the CDR3 lacked stop codons and remained in frame with V and J, and all other rearrangements were classified as non-productive. CDR3 was defined by IMGT convention, running from the second conserved V-encoded cysteine to the conserved J-encoded phenylalanine. The earlier analysis of 587 of the donors excluded sequences that lacked an unambiguous match to a single V gene segment. In an earlier analysis of roughly 500 of the donors, V segments were called functional above 56.7% productive rearrangements and were called segregating when the between-donor standard deviation exceeded 5%. To diagnose cytomegalovirus status from the catalog of TCR beta chain sequences, a statistical classification framework was built. In a later analysis, TCR nucleotide sequences were compared against IMGT/GENE-DB human TR gene sequences so that V and J genes could be assigned. In a later analysis, CDR3 sequences and most-parsimonious VDJ recombination scenarios were assigned using the TCRdist pipeline. In a later analysis, each TCR beta chain was defined by its CDR3 amino acid sequence together with its V-gene family, and reads without a unique V-gene family were excluded. In a later analysis, a few hundred highly shared, low-generation-probability nucleotide sequences were removed to address suspected cross-contamination and a sequencing artifact. In a later analysis, a clonal expansion index for each public chain was calculated from normalized within-repertoire ranks of inferred template counts. Generation probabilities in a later analysis came from a VDJ recombination model fitted to out-of-frame rearrangements, and those results were checked against IGoR. Hypergeometric tests were used in a later analysis to score TCR-TCR, TCR-HLA and TCR-CMV co-occurrence, with a repertoire-size bias correction applied to the TCR pairs. To estimate false discovery rates, a later analysis permuted the HLA or CMV assignments 20 times. In a later analysis, co-occurring TCRs were grouped using DBSCAN, with TCRdist sequence similarity added in when clustering inside HLA-allele-positive subsets. Repertoires with fewer than 30,000 or more than 120,000 public chains, plus five repertoires with anomalous nucleotide sharing, were excluded from co-occurrence clustering. TCRdb limited this immuneACCESS table to in-frame rearrangements with V and J called. A share of clones is missing; checked studies link under half to unresolved V genes, and the rest is unexplained. That table gives V, J and clone size, and the DNA gave D and trimming. The sample table records tens of thousands of clones; just under 85% of these occur just once. The top ten hold 5.6% of the sample.

What the study reported, not specific to this receptor: The 87-base-pair reads could not distinguish some IMGT-functional V segments, including TRBV6-2 and TRBV6-3, so those segments were excluded. HLA typing was unavailable for some donors at each locus, so association tests used only the typed subset. In a later genetic analysis, fewer N-insertions in productive TCRs were reported among donors in an Asian-associated ancestry cluster than the approximately 670-donor mean. Presence/absence analyses assumed roughly uniform sequencing depth across donors, an assumption that may not hold. The sequencing pipeline was judged likely to have produced a cluster of highly shared sequence variants as a technical artifact. Compared with equally common non-associated chains, HLA-associated TCR beta chains in a later analysis were more clonally expanded and had lower generation probabilities. A further reported finding was that TCR beta sequences accurately predicted the HLA-A and HLA-B alleles for most subjects in the first cohort. Strong co-occurrence of HLA alleles, especially DR and DQ, made assigning TCR associations to individual alleles difficult. Because counts were too low, 15 to 20 rarely observed V segments, including chromosome 9 orphons, were left out of the earlier analysis of approximately 580 of the donors. In vitro tests confirmed that a few of the cytomegalovirus-associated TCR beta chains recognize cytomegalovirus antigens. In an earlier analysis of 587 of the donors, most TCR beta V segments appeared in productive rearrangements about 90% or about 30% of the time, broadly matching IMGT annotations. In a later analysis, several top co-occurrence clusters were reported to appear linked to parvovirus B19, influenza, CMV and Epstein-Barr virus. The study gave a list of more than 150 TCR beta chains associated with cytomegalovirus. This cohort had only TCR beta chains sequenced, and the lack of alpha or paired-chain data limited which features could be detected. The classifier was reported to diagnose cytomegalovirus status with high specificity and sensitivity in both the original and validation cohorts. Linkage disequilibrium might explain the correlated functional status among segregating V segments, but an unknown experimental factor could not be ruled out. While some public TCRs were present in many individuals, most TCR sequences turned up only very rarely across donors. Specific HLA alleles were associated with 15,000 to 20,000 TCR beta sequences at a false discovery rate of 0.05 in a later analysis. An association between a missense DCLRE1C variant and V-gene and J-gene trimming of TCR beta chains was found in a later genetic analysis and replicated in an independent cohort. Most CMV-associated TCR beta chains appeared to be HLA-restricted in a later analysis, and the HLA associations seemed to be driven largely by CMV exposure. The only immune exposure information available for the cohort was CMV serostatus. It was suggested by the authors that the approach could potentially be generalized to other disease states and immunological phenotypes. In a later analysis, TCR association rates were found to vary across HLA loci, with the most associated TCRs seen for DRB1 alleles and the fewest for HLA-C alleles.

The rearrangement combines TRBV5-5 with TRBJ1-5, with the D gene uncertain. This receptor was obtained from a woman between 18 and 29 years old in good health and CMV-seropositive. The specimen was PBMCs. The CDR3 protein is CASSLDTGNNQPQHF. Read as DNA, the sequence is TGTGCCAGCAGCTTGGATACCGGGAACAATCAGCCCCAGCATTTT.